This TCR beta chain was sequenced in a study of blood T cells in healthy people across ages. About the research overall: Template switching caught about one barcoded beta molecule for each two T cells.

Study-level points and caveats: Strongly correlated with naive T cell percentage was TCR beta diversity.

This clonotype was seen a few times. Antigen specificity is unknown. This CDR3 is 14 amino acids long. CDR1 is SQVTM, CDR2 ANQGSEA, per germline. V lost 4 bases and J lost 0, with 13 bases in between. Alongside a J-beta primer mix, a sample-barcoded 5' primer served in a second PCR lasting roughly 6 to 11 cycles. TCRdb redid the calling of the 5' RACE reads with MiXCR, one entry per CDR3 protein. The sample lists about 1,800,000 distinct CDR3 sequences, roughly 28% occurring once. The rearrangement uses TRBV29-1 and TRBJ2-7; D not certain. Sequencing input: blood. This sequence was found in a woman under 40 in good health. CDR3 nucleotides: TGCAGCGTTGTTAGGGATGATAGCTCCTACGAGCAGTACTTC. As protein: CSVVRDDSSYEQYF.